These T cell receptor beta chains were read from a single sample in a study of radiotherapy plus CTLA-4 blockade in lung cancer. Repertoires were generated with immunoSEQ multiplex PCR, while TCRdb's copy carries only in-frame clones and drops some. The sample has about 48,000 clones, about 86% seen once. The source material was peripheral blood, sampled from a patient treated with radiotherapy plus ipilimumab. The source is a human donor with non-small cell lung cancer that progressed on radiotherapy plus ipilimumab. Some clones in this sample may be carry-over from other donors' samples. Each CDR3 is given with its conserved first and last residue. Fields, in order: J gene, V gene, D gene, clone size, CDR3 protein, CDR3 DNA. The D gene is left open where the match is weak. The size of a clone is reported for some rows only, either as once, few or many, or as a class for expanded clones.

J: TRBJ2-3
V: TRBV10-2
D: TRBD2
size: -
CDR3: CASSEGLAGGTDTQYF
DNA: TGCGCCAGCAGTGAGGGTCTAGCGGGGGGCACAGATACGCAGTATTTT

J: TRBJ2-2
V: TRBV6-1
D: -
size: -
CDR3: CASRGQGITGELFF
DNA: TGTGCCAGCAGGGGTCAGGGAATCACCGGGGAGCTGTTTTTT

J: TRBJ2-7
V: TRBV5-1
D: TRBD2
size: -
CDR3: CASRPASGRAYEQYF
DNA: TGCGCCAGCAGGCCGGCTAGCGGGAGGGCCTACGAGCAGTACTTC

J: TRBJ2-1
V: TRBV9
D: -
size: -
CDR3: CASSVVASNEQFF
DNA: TGTGCCAGCAGCGTGGTAGCGAGCAATGAGCAGTTCTTC

J: TRBJ2-1
V: TRBV4-1
D: -
size: -
CDR3: CASSQDTESHNEQFF
DNA: TGCGCCAGCAGCCAAGATACAGAATCTCACAATGAGCAGTTCTTC

J: TRBJ2-7
V: TRBV5-1
D: -
size: once
CDR3: CASSSPPGYEQYF
DNA: TGCGCCAGCAGCTCTCCACCGGGCTACGAGCAGTACTTC

J: TRBJ2-1
V: TRBV27
D: -
size: -
CDR3: CASSPPRGLRFF
DNA: TGTGCCAGCAGTCCCCCTAGAGGCCTGCGATTCTTC

J: TRBJ2-7
V: TRBV10-2
D: -
size: -
CDR3: CASSEFLDNSYEQYF
DNA: TGCGCCAGCAGTGAGTTCCTGGACAACTCCTACGAGCAGTACTTC

J: TRBJ1-1
V: TRBV9
D: -
size: -
CDR3: CASSVGLTRTEAFF
DNA: TGTGCCAGCAGCGTAGGTCTCACGCGGACTGAAGCTTTCTTT

J: TRBJ2-5
V: TRBV15
D: -
size: -
CDR3: CATSIPWRGQETQYF
DNA: TGTGCCACCAGCATCCCGTGGAGGGGCCAAGAGACCCAGTACTTC

J: TRBJ2-1
V: TRBV7-3
D: TRBD2
size: -
CDR3: CASSLSGGSYNEQFF
DNA: TGTGCCAGCAGCCTGAGCGGGGGGAGCTACAATGAGCAGTTCTTC

J: TRBJ1-6
V: TRBV5-1
D: -
size: -
CDR3: CASSLEPLGALHF
DNA: TGCGCCAGCAGCTTGGAACCTCTAGGTGCCCTCCACTTT

J: TRBJ2-7
V: TRBV5-4
D: TRBD1
size: -
CDR3: CASSGRGQGNSYEQYF
DNA: TGTGCCAGCAGCGGGCGGGGACAGGGGAACTCCTACGAGCAGTACTTC

J: TRBJ2-1
V: TRBV11-2
D: -
size: -
CDR3: CASSSGLNNEQFF
DNA: TGTGCCAGCAGCTCCGGACTAAACAATGAGCAGTTCTTC

J: TRBJ1-2
V: TRBV30
D: -
size: -
CDR3: CASKWAGYGYTF
DNA: TGTGCCTCCAAATGGGCAGGCTATGGCTACACCTTC

J: TRBJ2-7
V: TRBV28
D: TRBD2
size: -
CDR3: CASSPYSTSGPAAYEQYF
DNA: TGTGCCAGCAGCCCCTACTCGACTAGCGGGCCAGCCGCCTACGAGCAGTACTTC

J: TRBJ1-6
V: TRBV5-1
D: TRBD1
size: -
CDR3: CASSKEGQPNSPLHF
DNA: TGCGCCAGCAGCAAAGAGGGACAGCCAAATTCACCCCTCCACTTT

J: TRBJ2-7
V: TRBV6-1
D: -
size: -
CDR3: CASTTSWANYEQYF
DNA: TGTGCCAGCACTACTAGCTGGGCCAACTACGAGCAGTACTTC

J: TRBJ2-3
V: TRBV10-2
D: -
size: few
CDR3: CASSAGSPDTQYF
DNA: TGCGCCAGCAGTGCCGGGAGTCCGGATACGCAGTATTTT

J: TRBJ1-6
V: TRBV5-6
D: TRBD1
size: -
CDR3: CASSTPGQSNSPLHF
DNA: TGTGCCAGCAGCACTCCGGGACAGAGTAATTCACCCCTCCACTTT

J: TRBJ2-5
V: TRBV6-1
D: -
size: -
CDR3: CASSEGWQQETQYF
DNA: TGTGCCAGCAGTGAAGGGTGGCAGCAAGAGACCCAGTACTTC

J: TRBJ2-3
V: TRBV29-1
D: TRBD2
size: -
CDR3: CSPEKVTSGNTDTQYF
DNA: TGCAGCCCCGAGAAGGTGACTAGCGGAAACACAGATACGCAGTATTTT

J: TRBJ1-1
V: TRBV28
D: -
size: once
CDR3: CASSLPLRQIQNTEAFF
DNA: TGTGCCAGCAGTTTACCCCTTCGACAGATTCAAAACACTGAAGCTTTCTTT

J: TRBJ1-1
V: TRBV7-8
D: -
size: -
CDR3: CASSLDRNTEAFF
DNA: TGTGCCAGCAGCTTGGACAGGAACACTGAAGCTTTCTTT

J: TRBJ2-7
V: TRBV5-4
D: -
size: -
CDR3: CASSLDRVYEQYF
DNA: TGTGCCAGCAGCTTGGACAGAGTATACGAGCAGTACTTC

J: TRBJ2-7
V: TRBV11-1
D: -
size: -
CDR3: CASSEGQSSSYEQYF
DNA: TGTGCCAGCAGCGAAGGACAGTCAAGCTCCTACGAGCAGTACTTC

J: TRBJ2-7
V: TRBV19
D: -
size: -
CDR3: CASSIRSGRYEQYF
DNA: TGTGCCAGTAGTATTAGGTCAGGCCGTTACGAGCAGTACTTC

J: TRBJ2-3
V: TRBV11-2
D: TRBD2
size: -
CDR3: CASSPWTSPDTQYF
DNA: TGTGCCAGCAGCCCCTGGACTAGCCCAGATACGCAGTATTTT

J: TRBJ2-1
V: TRBV9
D: -
size: -
CDR3: CASSPQSSGPFRYNEQFF
DNA: TGTGCCAGCAGCCCCCAATCGAGCGGGCCCTTTCGTTACAATGAGCAGTTCTTC

J: TRBJ2-3
V: TRBV29-1
D: TRBD1
size: -
CDR3: CSVEFQDRGQWTDTQYF
DNA: TGCAGCGTTGAATTCCAGGACAGGGGGCAATGGACAGATACGCAGTATTTT

J: TRBJ2-2
V: TRBV29-1
D: TRBD1
size: -
CDR3: CSVNGQGSTGELFF
DNA: TGCAGCGTCAACGGACAGGGTAGCACCGGGGAGCTGTTTTTT